The rows below give T cell receptor beta chains drawn from one sample of a study of human T cells and chemical hapten exposure. TCRdb analysed the RACE reads with MiXCR anew, one entry per CDR3 protein. The sample contains approximately 320,000 distinct CDR3 sequences, about 5% of which appear only once. Sequenced material: whole blood, taken in connection with sensitization to the hapten diphenylcyclopropenone (DPC). Receptor source: a woman aged 18-30 years with alopecia areata. Some clones in this sample may be carry-over from other donors' samples. Both conserved end residues are part of each CDR3. The D gene is left open where the match is weak. Rows give clone size only sometimes, using once, few, many, or a class for an expanded clone.

abundance	d_gene	v_gene	j_gene	CDR3aa	CDR3nt
.	.	TRBV4-1	TRBJ1-3	CATPRGTGNTIYF	TGCGCCACCCCCCGGGGGACTGGAAACACCATATATTTT
many	TRBD1	TRBV12-3/TRBV12-4	TRBJ1-5	CASRPTGGFEPQHF	TGTGCCAGCAGACCCACAGGGGGCTTTGAGCCCCAGCATTTT
.	.	TRBV11-2	TRBJ1-5	CASSLMVGQPQHF	TGTGCCAGCAGCTTAATGGTGGGCCAGCCCCAGCATTTT
few	.	TRBV5-4	TRBJ2-3	CASSATQRDLDTQYF	TGTGCCAGCAGCGCCACCCAGCGTGATTTGGATACGCAGTATTTT
.	TRBD1	TRBV28	TRBJ1-1	CATLNRGRGPEAFF	TGTGCCACCCTGAACAGGGGGCGTGGCCCTGAAGCTTTCTTT
.	.	TRBV29-1	TRBJ1-2	CSVEEGPGYTF	TGCAGCGTTGAAGAAGGGCCCGGCTACACCTTC
many	.	TRBV5-1	TRBJ2-3	CASSLRGFTDTQYF	TGCGCCAGCAGCTTAAGGGGGTTCACAGATACGCAGTATTTT
.	TRBD1	TRBV5-1	TRBJ2-5	CASLLFEGQGFYLRETQYF	TGCGCCAGCCTGCTTTTCGAGGGACAGGGGTTCTATCTGAGAGAGACCCAGTACTTC
many	.	TRBV5-5	TRBJ2-5	CASGGTDQETQYF	TGTGCCAGCGGCGGGACAGATCAAGAGACCCAGTACTTC
.	TRBD2	TRBV28	TRBJ2-3	CASGLAGGSVTDTQYF	TGTGCCAGTGGACTAGCGGGGGGGTCAGTCACAGATACGCAGTATTTT
.	.	TRBV12-3/TRBV12-4	TRBJ2-3	CASSEHENTDTQYF	TGTGCCAGCAGTGAGCACGAAAACACAGATACGCAGTATTTT
many	.	TRBV7-9	TRBJ1-1	CASSFRSTEAFF	TGTGCCAGCAGCTTTCGGTCTACGGAAGCTTTCTTT
many	TRBD2	TRBV14	TRBJ2-1	CASTPTNPRGGLSNEQFF	TGTGCCAGCACCCCGACAAATCCCCGGGGGGGCCTGAGCAATGAGCAGTTCTTC
few	.	TRBV25-1	TRBJ2-5	CASSPTTALQETQYF	TGTGCCAGCAGTCCCACGACAGCTCTCCAAGAGACCCAGTACTTC
many	.	TRBV7-3	TRBJ1-1	CASSTQRDLNTEAFF	TGTGCCAGCAGCACGCAGAGGGACTTGAACACTGAAGCTTTCTTT
many	.	TRBV27	TRBJ2-7	CASSLGIHYEQYF	TGTGCCAGCAGTTTGGGGATCCATTACGAGCAGTACTTC
.	.	TRBV20-1	TRBJ2-5	CSASLEGTQYF	TGCAGTGCTAGCCTAGAGGGGACCCAGTACTTC
many	.	TRBV11-2	TRBJ1-1	CASSLGRRVMGTEAFF	TGTGCCAGCAGCTTAGGCAGGAGGGTTATGGGCACTGAAGCTTTCTTT
many	TRBD1	TRBV4-3	TRBJ2-7	CASSQGLGQAYEQYF	TGCGCCAGCAGCCAAGGGCTGGGACAGGCCTACGAGCAGTACTTC
.	TRBD1	TRBV20-1	TRBJ2-1	CSASGQGKYNEQFF	TGCAGTGCTAGCGGACAGGGCAAATACAATGAGCAGTTCTTC
many	TRBD1	TRBV20-1	TRBJ1-1	CSARGADRGDTEAFF	TGCAGTGCTAGAGGGGCTGACAGGGGAGACACTGAAGCTTTCTTT
few	TRBD2	TRBV6-1	TRBJ2-2	CASSPGRVTGELFF	TGTGCCAGCAGCCCGGGGAGGGTCACCGGGGAGCTGTTTTTT
.	.	TRBV7-8	TRBJ2-1	CASSSIYRSPQQFF	TGTGCCAGCAGCTCCATATACAGGTCCCCCCAGCAGTTCTTC
few	.	TRBV4-2	TRBJ1-1	CASSQHSGVNTEAFF	TGTGCCAGCAGCCAACACAGCGGCGTGAACACTGAAGCTTTCTTT
.	.	TRBV27	TRBJ2-3	CASSLRRKADTQYF	TGTGCCAGCAGTTTACGAAGAAAGGCAGATACGCAGTATTTT
few	.	TRBV28	TRBJ2-1	CASSLTGPHNEQFF	TGTGCCAGCAGTTTAACGGGACCACACAATGAGCAGTTCTTC
many	.	TRBV20-1	TRBJ1-1	CSATGWDTEAFF	TGCAGTGCTACAGGGTGGGACACTGAAGCTTTCTTT
many	TRBD2	TRBV12-3/TRBV12-4	TRBJ2-7	CASSPLAGTIYEQYF	TGTGCCAGCAGCCCACTAGCGGGGACTATCTACGAGCAGTACTTC
few	.	TRBV5-4	TRBJ1-2	CASSYPGDYGYTF	TGTGCCAGCAGCTATCCAGGCGACTATGGCTACACCTTC
many	.	TRBV6-2/TRBV6-3	TRBJ2-3	CASIESHPTDTQYF	TGTGCCAGCATCGAAAGCCACCCCACAGATACGCAGTATTTT
many	.	TRBV6-2/TRBV6-3	TRBJ1-1	CASTLFTEAFF	TGTGCCAGCACCCTTTTCACTGAAGCTTTCTTT
few	.	TRBV5-1	TRBJ1-1	CASRDMSENTEAFF	TGCGCCAGCAGGGACATGTCGGAGAACACTGAAGCTTTCTTT
many	.	TRBV27	TRBJ1-2	CASSSTANYGYTF	TGTGCCAGCAGCTCAACAGCTAACTATGGCTACACCTTC
.	TRBD1	TRBV27	TRBJ1-5	CASSFDRVNNQPQHF	TGTGCCAGCAGTTTTGACAGGGTAAACAATCAGCCCCAGCATTTT
few	.	TRBV10-3	TRBJ1-6	CAISESVGGSYNSPLHF	TGTGCCATCAGTGAGTCGGTCGGTGGATCCTATAATTCACCCCTCCACTTT
many	TRBD2	TRBV4-3	TRBJ2-1	CASSQDTLAGEPLPSSSYNEQFF	TGCGCCAGCAGCCAAGATACTCTAGCGGGGGAGCCGCTACCATCTAGCTCCTACAATGAGCAGTTCTTC
many	.	TRBV3-1	TRBJ2-1	CASTTWAHSYNEQFF	TGTGCCAGCACCACATGGGCACACTCCTACAATGAGCAGTTCTTC
few	.	TRBV29-1	TRBJ1-1	CSVVLPNTEAFF	TGCAGCGTTGTTTTACCGAACACTGAAGCTTTCTTT
.	.	TRBV6-2/TRBV6-3	TRBJ1-5	CASSFVGGSNQPQHF	TGTGCCAGCAGTTTCGTCGGGGGTAGCAATCAGCCCCAGCATTTT
many	TRBD2	TRBV23-1	TRBJ2-1	CASSQSTSGGTYNEQFF	TGCGCCAGCAGTCAATCGACTAGCGGGGGTACCTACAATGAGCAGTTCTTC
many	.	TRBV2	TRBJ1-6	CASRGTGNSPLHF	TGTGCCAGCCGAGGGACTGGGAATTCACCCCTCCACTTT
many	TRBD1	TRBV18	TRBJ1-6	CASSGQGATNSPLHF	TGTGCCAGCTCTGGACAGGGGGCGACTAATTCACCCCTCCACTTT
.	TRBD2	TRBV10-3	TRBJ2-3	CAIRLAEIADTQYF	TGTGCCATCAGACTAGCGGAGATAGCAGATACGCAGTATTTT
many	TRBD1	TRBV5-1	TRBJ2-5	CASSLEGQAPTQYF	TGCGCCAGCAGCTTGGAGGGACAGGCCCCGACCCAGTACTTC
.	.	TRBV7-9	TRBJ1-3	CASGGTNRGNTIYF	TGTGCCAGCGGCGGGACAAACAGAGGAAACACCATATATTTT
.	.	TRBV6-4	TRBJ2-1	CASSDTLTSNSYNEQFF	TGTGCCAGCAGTGACACCCTCACCTCGAACTCCTACAATGAGCAGTTCTTC
many	TRBD1	TRBV4-3	TRBJ1-1	CASSQDRGLTEAFF	TGCGCCAGCAGCCAAGATAGGGGGCTTACTGAAGCTTTCTTT
few	.	TRBV6-5	TRBJ1-6	CASSYSGARSPLHF	TGTGCCAGCAGTTACTCCGGGGCTCGATCACCCCTCCACTTT
many	TRBD1	TRBV4-1	TRBJ1-4	CASSPPGQTNEKLFF	TGCGCCAGCAGCCCTCCGGGACAGACTAATGAAAAACTGTTTTTT
few	TRBD2	TRBV27	TRBJ2-1	CASSLGPGLAGETHEQFF	TGTGCCAGCAGTTTAGGGCCAGGACTAGCGGGGGAGACGCATGAGCAGTTCTTC
.	.	TRBV12-3/TRBV12-4	TRBJ1-5	CASSFSGGGNQPQHF	TGTGCCAGCAGTTTTTCGGGGGGCGGCAATCAGCCCCAGCATTTT
.	.	TRBV9	TRBJ1-6	CASSVSGNSPLHF	TGTGCCAGCAGCGTATCAGGGAATTCACCCCTCCACTTT
.	.	TRBV7-6	TRBJ2-6	CASSLVAPPSANVLTF	TGTGCCAGCAGCTTAGTCGCACCCCCTTCGGCCAACGTCCTGACTTTC